A single sample gave rise to the 24 T cell receptor beta chains below, sequenced in a study of regulatory T cells in long-lasting Graves disease. Time point: persistent/refractory GD, antithyroid drugs over 5 years with positive TRAb. The TCR library was made from RNA extracted from PBMCs. Both iRepertoire HTBI primers and Arm-PCR of CDR3 regions were used to build the TCR beta libraries. Using its own MiXCR run on the multiplex PCR reads, TCRdb lists one record per CDR3 protein. The data hold some 340,000 distinct CDR3 sequences, with 23% observed a single time. The sequencing here drew on peripheral blood mononuclear cells (PBMCs), taken when the disease was refractory, from a patient treated with antithyroid drugs. The receptors come from a woman in her forties with Graves disease.

This clonotype was seen repeatedly, ten times or more. This rearrangement joins TRBV7-9 to TRBJ2-7, with TRBD1 identical over 7 bases. CDR3 size: 14 residues. Losses at the gene ends were 2 bases for V and 2 bases for J; bases not matched to a gene: 3. Germline V gives CDR1 SEHNR, CDR2 FQNEAQ (reference sequence). CDR3 sequence (DNA): TGTGCCAGCAGCTTAAGGCAGGGGGCCTACGAGCAGTACTTC. It encodes CASSLRQGAYEQYF.

The rearrangement joins TRBV27 to TRBJ2-7, with 9 bases fitting TRBD1. Germline CDR1 MNHEY, CDR2 SMNVEV (reference sequence). The ends lost 5 bases at V and 3 bases at J; junction bases unmatched: 11. The CDR3 extends over 16 amino acids. Here the CDR3 DNA reads TGTGCCAGCAGTGGCAGAGCCACGGGACAGGGCTACGAGCAGTACTTC. Encoded protein: CASSGRATGQGYEQYF.

This clonotype was observed a few times. The CDR3: CASSLVSVSGGGQPQHF. CDR3 nucleotide sequence: TGTGCCAGCAGCTTGGTCAGTGTGTCGGGGGGCGGTCAGCCCCAGCATTTT. The chain links TRBV7-2 to TRBJ1-5, with a possible D match to TRBD1 (6 bases). Germline CDR1 reads SGHTA; CDR2 reads FQGNSA. The CDR3 is made up of 17 amino acids. Deletions cut 3 bases from V and 6 bases from J, with 21 bases between.

The rearrangement uses TRBV15 and TRBJ1-3; D is ambiguous. This CDR3 has 14 residues. CDR1 LNHNV and CDR2 YYDKDF come from the germline V gene (reference sequence). Deletions cut 0 bases from V and 1 base from J, with 4 bases between. CDR3 nucleotides: TGTGCCACCAGCAGAGATCGGTCTGGAAACACCATATATTTT. Translation: CATSRDRSGNTIYF.

This clonotype showed up many times. The chain uses TRBV28 and TRBJ1-5; 9 bases are shared with TRBD1. This CDR3 is built from 14 residues. J gave up 6 bases and V 3 bases, and 3 bases lay outside the gene matches. Germline V gives CDR1 MDHEN, CDR2 SYDVKM. This CDR3 is CASSFGQGSQPQHF. CDR3 bases: TGTGCCAGCAGTTTCGGACAGGGGAGTCAGCCCCAGCATTTT.

The chain is built from TRBV3-1 and TRBJ2-7, with 10 bases that match TRBD2. This CDR3 contains 17 residues. V dropped 4 bases and J dropped 3; count of bases not matched to a gene: 12. Germline CDR1 LGHDT, CDR2 YNNKEL (reference sequence). The CDR3 sequence: CASSPGPSGSPLYEQYF. CDR3 DNA sequence: TGTGCCAGCAGCCCTGGCCCTAGCGGGAGTCCTCTCTACGAGCAGTACTTC.

The chain couples TRBV5-1 to TRBJ2-1; D is undetermined. Germline-derived CDR1 and CDR2 are SGHRS and YFSETQ. V dropped 3 bases and J dropped 0 bases, with 10 bases sitting between them. This CDR3 spans 15 amino acids. This CDR3 reads CASSWRPGSYNEQFF. In DNA, the CDR3 is TGCGCCAGCAGCTGGAGACCCGGCTCCTACAATGAGCAGTTCTTC.

By proportion, this clonotype is medium-sized. The chain employs TRBV28 and TRBJ2-7, with D maybe TRBD2 (6 bases). V lost 5 bases and J 4 bases, leaving 21 bases between the germline ends. Germline V gene sequence: CDR1 MDHEN, CDR2 SYDVKM. This CDR3 is 16 amino acids long. The CDR3 sequence is CASSPSSGARGYEQYF. Here the CDR3 DNA reads TGTGCCAGCAGTCCTTCCTCCGGGGCGCGGGGTTACGAGCAGTACTTC.

This clonotype was detected many times. The chain combines TRBV19 with TRBJ1-5; 9 bases map to TRBD1. Per germline, CDR1 LNHDA and CDR2 SQIVND (reference sequence). The CDR3 contains 15 residues. Unmatched junction bases numbered 6, after V lost 8 bases and J lost 1 base. The CDR3 loop is CASDTGGRSNQPQHF. The CDR3 DNA follows: TGTGCCAGTGACACAGGGGGCAGAAGCAATCAGCCCCAGCATTTT.

This clonotype was seen many times. The chain recombines TRBV11-2 with TRBJ2-5; 14 nucleotides match TRBD2. V trimming: 1 base; J trimming: 6 bases; junction bases outside the gene matches: 4. Germline CDR1 and CDR2: SGHAT and FQNNGV. This CDR3 has 16 amino acids. This chain's CDR3 is CASSLAGTSGSKTQYF. CDR3 nucleotides: TGTGCCAGCAGCTTAGCCGGGACTAGCGGGAGTAAGACCCAGTACTTC. Together with reference TRBV11-2 and TRBJ2-5, the CDR3 gives the full variable domain: EAGVAQSPRYKIIEKRQSVAFWCNPISGHATLYWYQQILGQGPKLLIQFQNNGVVDDSQLPKDRFSAERLKGVDSTLKIQPAKLEDSAVYLCASSLAGTSGSKTQYFGPGTRLLVL.

The chain combines TRBV19 with TRBJ2-7; D gene ambiguous. This CDR3 is built from 12 residues. Deletions cut 4 bases from V and 2 bases from J, with 6 bases between. Germline-derived CDR1 and CDR2 are LNHDA and SQIVND (reference sequence). DNA of the CDR3: TGTGCCAGTAGTAATCAAGCCTACGAGCAGTACTTC. It specifies CASSNQAYEQYF.

The CDR3 DNA is TGTGCCAGCGGAGGGCAGGGAACTAGCACAGATACGCAGTATTTT. Protein product: CASGGQGTSTDTQYF. The chain uses TRBV28 and TRBJ2-3; D might be TRBD2 (6 bases). Germline CDR1 reads MDHEN; CDR2 reads SYDVKM. V dropped 8 bases and J dropped 0 bases, with 15 bases sitting between them. The CDR3 contains 15 residues.

Only a few counts were recorded for this clonotype. The gene calls are TRBV7-9 and TRBJ1-2; D ambiguous. Germline CDR1 and CDR2: SEHNR and FQNEAQ (reference sequence). This CDR3 contains 18 residues. The V gene lost 1 base and the J gene lost 0 bases, with 18 bases spanning the gap. The CDR3, as DNA: TGTGCCAGCAGCTTAGAGGCGTTAACAGCTCCAACTAACTATGGCTACACCTTC. This translates into CASSLEALTAPTNYGYTF. The full variable domain, its missing parts supplied by reference TRBV7-9 and TRBJ1-2, is DTGVSQNPRHKITKRGQNVTFRCDPISEHNRLYWYRQTLGQGPEFLTYFQNEAQLEKSRLLSDRFSAERPKGSFSTLEIQRTEQGDSAMYLCASSLEALTAPTNYGYTFGSGTRLTVV.

The chain joins TRBV27 to TRBJ1-4; a weak D match, TRBD1 (5 bases). Germline CDR1 reads MNHEY; CDR2 reads SMNVEV (reference sequence). The V and J ends lost 5 bases and 7 bases respectively, with 26 bases between them. The CDR3 runs 18 residues. The CDR3 loop reads CASSPIFGLVFGGEKLFF. The CDR3, as DNA: TGTGCCAGCAGTCCCATATTTGGGCTGGTCTTTGGGGGTGAAAAACTGTTTTTT.

This clonotype was recorded many times. This rearrangement joins TRBV12-3 or TRBV12-4 to TRBJ1-1; 8 bases are a match to TRBD1. J gave up 4 bases and V 6 bases, and 7 bases lay outside the gene matches. The CDR3 length is 14 residues. DNA for the CDR3: TGTGCCAGCAGCCTTATCGGACAGGGCACTGAAGCTTTCTTT. Its protein is CASSLIGQGTEAFF.

This clonotype was counted at least ten times. The V gene is TRBV12-3 or TRBV12-4, the J gene TRBJ2-2; TRBD2 agrees at 8 bases. The CDR3 is 18 amino acids. V was pared by 3 bases and J by 1 base, with 10 bases of the junction left unmatched. This CDR3 is CASSFRTSGKRNTGELFF. The CDR3 DNA follows: TGTGCCAGCAGTTTTCGAACTAGCGGAAAAAGGAACACCGGGGAGCTGTTTTTT.

There are a few counts of this clonotype. This sequence joins TRBV27 and TRBJ2-7, with D maybe TRBD2 (6 bases). V lost 2 bases to trimming and J lost 5 bases, with 10 bases between them. The CDR3 spans 13 residues. Germline CDR1 MNHEY, CDR2 SMNVEV (reference sequence). CDR3 DNA sequence: TGTGCCAGCAGTTTAGGGACTCGAAACGAGCAGTACTTC. This gives the protein CASSLGTRNEQYF.

This clonotype showed up many times. The chain couples TRBV27 to TRBJ2-5, with D tentatively TRBD1 (6 bases). CDR3 length: 15 residues. The ends were cut back, 7 bases at V and 7 bases at J, with 22 bases in the middle. Per the germline V gene, CDR1 is MNHEY and CDR2 is SMNVEV (reference sequence). This CDR3 is CASTTGPDWRRTQYF. The CDR3, as DNA: TGTGCCAGCACTACAGGGCCCGATTGGCGACGGACCCAGTACTTC.

The rearrangement uses TRBV19 and TRBJ2-2; tentatively, D is TRBD2 (5 bases). Trimming shortened V by 9 bases and J by 6 bases, and 14 bases separated the two germline ends. The CDR3 length is 13 residues. Germline V gene lookup returns CDR1 LNHDA and CDR2 SQIVND (reference sequence). The CDR3 DNA follows: TGTGCCAGCACTATCCGGGGATCCGGGGAGCTGTTTTTT. Translated, it gives CASTIRGSGELFF.

To note about this clonotype: A much more abundant neighbour one base away suggests this may be a read error. The rearrangement joins TRBV6-1 to TRBJ2-1; tentative D call: TRBD1 (6 bases). The CDR3 has 16 amino acids. V lost 2 bases and J 4 bases, leaving 15 bases between the germline ends. CDR1 and CDR2 (germline): MNHNS, SASEGT. The CDR3 DNA sequence: TGTGCCAGCAGTGAATTCCAGGGGAACGGTTACAATGAGCAGTTCTTC. Residues: CASSEFQGNGYNEQFF.

The chain uses TRBV7-6 and TRBJ2-7; a possible D gene is TRBD1 (5 bases). Trimming took off 5 bases at V and 2 bases at J, with 10 bases between the two ends. The CDR3 covers 13 residues. From germline, CDR1 is SGHVS and CDR2 FNYEAQ. The CDR3 DNA follows: TGTGCCAGCAGCCTTGACAGCACCTACGAGCAGTACTTC. Translation: CASSLDSTYEQYF.

A few counts support this clonotype. The chain uses TRBV7-2 and TRBJ1-5; the D is unclear. CDR1 is SGHTA and CDR2 is FQGNSA in the germline V gene. V lost 1 base to trimming and J lost 5 bases, with 6 bases between them. This CDR3 has 13 residues. CDR3 region: CASSLGEHQPQHF. CDR3 DNA: TGTGCCAGCAGCTTAGGTGAGCATCAGCCCCAGCATTTT.

The J gene is TRBJ1-6, the V gene TRBV7-2, with a tentative D call TRBD1 (6 bases). The CDR3 covers 13 residues. Trimming took 1 base from V and 14 from J, leaving 12 bases between them. CDR1 and CDR2 from the germline V gene are SGHTA and FQGNSA. The CDR3 sequence is CASSLEHQGSLHF. The CDR3 DNA reads as TGTGCCAGCAGCTTAGAGCACCAGGGGTCCCTCCACTTT.

The chain combines TRBV20-1 with TRBJ2-7; TRBD1 might be the D (5 bases). The V end lost 6 bases, the J end lost 7 bases, and 22 bases lay between the germline ends. The CDR3 consists of 14 residues. Germline values: CDR1 DFQATT, CDR2 SNEGSKA (reference sequence). The CDR3 is CSAAHQGSLGEQYF. The DNA of the CDR3 is TGCAGTGCCGCTCACCAGGGATCCCTGGGTGAGCAGTACTTC.